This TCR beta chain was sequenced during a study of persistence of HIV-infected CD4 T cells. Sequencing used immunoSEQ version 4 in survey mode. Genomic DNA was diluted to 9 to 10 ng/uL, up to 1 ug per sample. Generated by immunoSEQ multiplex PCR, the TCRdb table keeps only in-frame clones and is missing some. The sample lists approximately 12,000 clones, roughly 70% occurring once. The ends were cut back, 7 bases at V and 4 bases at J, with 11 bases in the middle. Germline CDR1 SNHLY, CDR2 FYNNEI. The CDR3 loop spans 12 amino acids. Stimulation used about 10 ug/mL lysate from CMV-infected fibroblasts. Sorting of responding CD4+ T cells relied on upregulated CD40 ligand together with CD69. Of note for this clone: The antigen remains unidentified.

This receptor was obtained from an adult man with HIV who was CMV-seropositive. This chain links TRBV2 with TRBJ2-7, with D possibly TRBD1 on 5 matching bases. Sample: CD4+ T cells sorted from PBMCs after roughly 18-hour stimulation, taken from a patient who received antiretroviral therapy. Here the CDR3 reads CASKGLVYEQYF. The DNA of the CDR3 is TGTGCCAGCAAGGGGCTTGTGTACGAGCAGTACTTC.